Given below is one T cell receptor (beta chain) in context. This entry comes from a study of blood T cell repertoires in COVID-19. Sequencing was performed with immunoSEQ multiplex PCR; in TCRdb, only in-frame clones are kept and a portion is missing. This table has around 130,000 clones, more than 70% appearing once. The material sequenced was peripheral blood. This receptor was taken from a woman aged 60-75 years with acute or convalescent COVID-19.

The CDR3 nucleotides are TGTGCCAGCAGCTTCGCGGGACAGCTCAATCAGCCCCAGCATTTT. It is translated as CASSFAGQLNQPQHF. The chain has TRBV11-2 and TRBJ1-5, with 7 bases matching TRBD1. CDR1 is SGHAT and CDR2 is FQNNGV in the germline V gene. This CDR3 has 15 amino acids. V was pared by 3 bases and J by 3 bases, with 5 bases of the junction left unmatched.